Listed below are T cell receptor beta chains from one sample, sequenced in a study of post-analysis software for immune sequencing data. TCRdb independently ran MiXCR on the PCR reads; one entry per CDR3 protein. The data show around 710,000 distinct CDR3 sequences, 46% seen once. Input material: blood. Receptor source: a girl aged 10-17 years with multiple sclerosis. The CDR3 runs from the conserved cysteine through the conserved F or W. The D gene is left open where the match is weak. Clone size is stated in some rows and not others, as once, few, many or a class when expanded.

clone size	D gene	V gene	J gene	CDR3 DNA	CDR3 protein
few	TRBD2	TRBV15	TRBJ2-3	TGTGCCACCAGCCCACGACTAGCGGGAGTGGCAGATACGCAGTATTTT	CATSPRLAGVADTQYF
few	NA	TRBV11-2	TRBJ2-7	TGTGCCAGCAGCTTAAGGGGGACGCAACGGCTAGCGGAGCAATACGGCCACGAGCAGTACTTC	CASSLRGTQRLAEQYGHEQYF
many	TRBD2	TRBV29-1	TRBJ2-1	TGCAGCGTTGGAAGACTAGCGGGAGGGTACAATGAGCAGTTCTTC	CSVGRLAGGYNEQFF
few	NA	TRBV12-3/TRBV12-4	TRBJ2-1	TGTGCCAGCAGTAAATGGGAGGACGGGAATGAGCAGTTCTTC	CASSKWEDGNEQFF
NA	TRBD1	TRBV12-3/TRBV12-4	TRBJ1-1	TGTGCCAGCAGAGCCACCGGGACAGTCTTCGGTGAAGCTTTCTTT	CASRATGTVFGEAFF
few	NA	TRBV6-5	TRBJ1-2	TGTGCCAGCAGACCACCGGGAGGCGGCTACACCTTC	CASRPPGGGYTF
few	NA	TRBV5-8	TRBJ2-3	TGTGCCAGCAGCTTGCGTCAGGTCCCCGATACGCAGTATTTT	CASSLRQVPDTQYF
NA	NA	TRBV7-2	TRBJ2-7	TGTGCCAGCAGCTTAAGGGGGAATACCTACGAGCAGTACTTC	CASSLRGNTYEQYF
NA	TRBD2	TRBV20-1	TRBJ2-1	TGCAGTGCACGGACCCCTAGCGGGAGGAGGTCCTACAATGAGCAGTTCTTC	CSARTPSGRRSYNEQFF
NA	NA	TRBV12-3/TRBV12-4	TRBJ2-5	TGTGCCAGCAGTGCCCTGGGCTTCAGTGGGGAGGCCCAGTACTTC	CASSALGFSGEAQYF
few	NA	TRBV15	TRBJ1-1	TGTGCCACCAGCAGAGTACCCCTCGGAGAGAACACTGAAGCTTTCTTT	CATSRVPLGENTEAFF
NA	TRBD2	TRBV20-1	TRBJ2-3	TGCAGTGCCCCCCCACCGGGACTAGCGATGGATACGCAGTATTTT	CSAPPPGLAMDTQYF
NA	NA	TRBV28	TRBJ2-7	TGTGCCAGCAGTCGAATAGCCCCCTCCTACGAGCAGTACTTC	CASSRIAPSYEQYF
NA	NA	TRBV18	TRBJ1-1	TGTGCCAGCTCGCCGAATTCCGGGACAAGACAAACCACTGAAGCTTTCTTT	CASSPNSGTRQTTEAFF
NA	NA	TRBV7-8	TRBJ2-7	TGTGCCAGCAGCCCCTTCTCTTATAGCTCCTACGAGCAGTACTTC	CASSPFSYSSYEQYF
NA	NA	TRBV7-9	TRBJ2-3	TGTGCCAGCAGACCGAGGGATTTCACCACCACAGATACGCAGTATTTT	CASRPRDFTTTDTQYF
NA	NA	TRBV6-6	TRBJ1-3	TGTGCCAGCAGGAAACGAAGTCCTTCTGGAAACACCATATATTTT	CASRKRSPSGNTIYF
NA	TRBD2	TRBV7-6	TRBJ2-3	TGTGCCAGCAGCTCGGGACTAGACCGGGCAGATACGCAGTATTTT	CASSSGLDRADTQYF
few	TRBD1	TRBV18	TRBJ2-7	TGTGCCAGCGCAGGGGGCGAAAGCGAGCAGTACTTC	CASAGGESEQYF
NA	TRBD1	TRBV20-1	TRBJ1-6	TGCAGCTGGAGCCGGGACAGGGAAAATTCACCCCTCCACTTT	CSWSRDRENSPLHF
few	NA	TRBV20-1	TRBJ2-1	TGCAGTGCTAGCGAGAGCTCCTACAATGAGCAGTTCTTC	CSASESSYNEQFF
NA	NA	TRBV24-1	TRBJ2-7	TGTGCCACCAGTGATTCTCGGGGACGTCCCTCCTACGAGCAGTACTTC	CATSDSRGRPSYEQYF
few	NA	TRBV7-2	TRBJ1-2	TGTGCCAGCACAGGTCAAGGCGCCGGGATTAACTATGGCTACACCTTC	CASTGQGAGINYGYTF
NA	TRBD1	TRBV7-2	TRBJ2-1	TGTGCCAGCAGCTGGACAGGGCACGAGCAGTTCTTC	CASSWTGHEQFF
NA	NA	TRBV10-3	TRBJ2-1	TGTGCCATCAGTGGGGGCAGCGGAGGGGCCTACAATGAGCAGTTCTTC	CAISGGSGGAYNEQFF
NA	NA	TRBV20-1	TRBJ2-5	TGCAGTGCTTCGTTGGTGGCGACGCAAGAGACCCAGTACTTC	CSASLVATQETQYF
few	NA	TRBV20-1	TRBJ2-7	TGCAGTGCTAGAGATTCGCGGAGTCCCTACGAGCAGTACTTC	CSARDSRSPYEQYF
NA	TRBD1	TRBV12-3/TRBV12-4	TRBJ2-7	TGTGCCAGCAGTTCCTGGGACAGCCTATCCTACGAGCAGTACTTC	CASSSWDSLSYEQYF
NA	TRBD1	TRBV24-1	TRBJ2-3	TGTGCCACCAGTGATCCCCGGGACAGCCACACGGATACGCAGTATTTT	CATSDPRDSHTDTQYF
NA	NA	TRBV27	TRBJ1-2	TGTGCCAGCAGTCCCCTCATCGCGACAGGAAGCTATGGCTACACCTTC	CASSPLIATGSYGYTF
NA	NA	TRBV12-3/TRBV12-4	TRBJ2-1	TGTGCCAGCAGTTTCCAGGGACTCTACAATGAGCAGTTCTTC	CASSFQGLYNEQFF
NA	TRBD1	TRBV5-1	TRBJ2-7	TGCGCCAGCAGCCCCAGACAGGGGGCCATTAACTACGAGCAGTACTTC	CASSPRQGAINYEQYF
NA	TRBD2	TRBV6-6	TRBJ2-7	TGTGCCAGCAGTTACTTCGGGACTAGCGGGAGAATAGCCCAGTACTTC	CASSYFGTSGRIAQYF
NA	TRBD2	TRBV7-9	TRBJ2-5	TGTGCCAGCAGTCGGACTAGCAGGGAGAAGACCCAGTACTTC	CASSRTSREKTQYF
NA	NA	TRBV12-3/TRBV12-4	TRBJ2-4	TGTGCCAGCAGTTTAAATGGAAAGAGCATTCAGTACTTC	CASSLNGKSIQYF
NA	TRBD2	TRBV28	TRBJ2-1	TGTGCCAGCAGTTTGAAATATAGCGGGGGCTCCTACAATGAGCAGTTCTTC	CASSLKYSGGSYNEQFF
NA	NA	TRBV29-1	TRBJ1-1	TGCAGCGTTCACAGGTCCAACACTGAAGCTTTCTTT	CSVHRSNTEAFF
few	TRBD1	TRBV27	TRBJ1-2	TGTGCCAGCAGTCAGGGGACAGTCTATGGCTACACCTTC	CASSQGTVYGYTF
NA	TRBD2	TRBV7-3	TRBJ2-3	TGTGCCAGCACCCCGAAGAGCGGGAGTCGTGATACGCAGTATTTT	CASTPKSGSRDTQYF
NA	NA	TRBV29-1	TRBJ1-2	TGCAGCGTTGGCGAGGGAGATGGCTACACCTTC	CSVGEGDGYTF
NA	TRBD2	TRBV20-1	TRBJ2-6	TGCAGTGCTAGAGATAGCGGGGACCCAGGCTCTGGGGCCAACGTCCTGACTTTC	CSARDSGDPGSGANVLTF
NA	TRBD2	TRBV20-1	TRBJ2-7	TGCAGTGCTAGAGAGGTTGGATTTGGGGGGACTACCCAGTACTTC	CSAREVGFGGTTQYF
NA	NA	TRBV20-1	TRBJ2-5	TGCAGTGAGGTCCAACAAGAGACCCAGTACTTC	CSEVQQETQYF
NA	TRBD2	TRBV12-3/TRBV12-4	TRBJ2-3	TGTGCCAGCAGCCTCCGACTAGCGGAGATCACAGATACGCAGTATTTT	CASSLRLAEITDTQYF
NA	NA	TRBV12-3/TRBV12-4	TRBJ2-7	TGTGCCAGCAGTAAGACCCTAATGGGGGGTTACAATGAGCAGTACTTC	CASSKTLMGGYNEQYF
NA	TRBD2	TRBV6-1	TRBJ2-1	TGTGCCAGCAGTGCGGGACTAGCGGTCAATGAGCAGTTCTTC	CASSAGLAVNEQFF
few	NA	TRBV9	TRBJ2-5	TGTGCCAGCAGCGTCTTTAGCGGCGTCCAAGAGACCCAGTACTTC	CASSVFSGVQETQYF
NA	TRBD2	TRBV20-1	TRBJ2-1	TGCAGTGCTCGATATAGCGGGAGAACGCCCAATGAGCAGTTCTTC	CSARYSGRTPNEQFF
NA	TRBD2	TRBV12-3/TRBV12-4	TRBJ2-5	TGTGCCCGCAGTTTCTCTGGCGGGAGGGGTGAGACCCAGTACTTC	CARSFSGGRGETQYF
NA	NA	TRBV2	TRBJ1-5	TGTGCCAGCAGTGACTCGGGGGAGGAGTATCAGCCCCAGCATTTT	CASSDSGEEYQPQHF
NA	TRBD2	TRBV7-3	TRBJ2-1	TGTGCCAGCAGCCTTAGCGGGAGGGTGTACAATGAGCAGTTCTTC	CASSLSGRVYNEQFF
NA	TRBD1	TRBV7-9	TRBJ1-2	TGTGCCAGCACCCTGGGGCAGGGGGTCCCCTATGGCTACACCTTC	CASTLGQGVPYGYTF
few	TRBD2	TRBV7-6	TRBJ2-4	TGTGCCAGCAGCTTAAGGCCTCCCGGGACTAGCGGCTCCAAAAACATTCAGTACTTC	CASSLRPPGTSGSKNIQYF
NA	NA	TRBV12-3/TRBV12-4	TRBJ2-1	TGTGCCAGCAGTTTCTCCAACTACAATGAGCAGTTCTTC	CASSFSNYNEQFF
few	NA	TRBV20-1	TRBJ2-3	TGCAGTGCTAGAGCATTACTAGCTACTGACACAGATACGCAGTATTTT	CSARALLATDTDTQYF
few	NA	TRBV20-1	TRBJ2-1	TGCAGTGCTAGATACACCGCGGGGTACAATGAGCAGTTCTTC	CSARYTAGYNEQFF
NA	NA	TRBV20-1	TRBJ2-7	TGCAGTGCTAGAGATCTTGGCCAAAGCTCCTACGAGCAGTACTTC	CSARDLGQSSYEQYF
NA	NA	TRBV7-9	TRBJ2-3	TGTGCCAGCAGCTTAAAGGGTAGGGCCACAGATACGCAGTATTTT	CASSLKGRATDTQYF
NA	NA	TRBV10-3	TRBJ2-3	TGTGCCATCAGTGAGTCGGGGGGAGCTCGGGGGGATACGCAGTATTTT	CAISESGGARGDTQYF
NA	TRBD2	TRBV7-9	TRBJ2-1	TGTGCCAGCAGCTTAGCATGGGAGGGGTACAATGAGCAGTTCTTC	CASSLAWEGYNEQFF